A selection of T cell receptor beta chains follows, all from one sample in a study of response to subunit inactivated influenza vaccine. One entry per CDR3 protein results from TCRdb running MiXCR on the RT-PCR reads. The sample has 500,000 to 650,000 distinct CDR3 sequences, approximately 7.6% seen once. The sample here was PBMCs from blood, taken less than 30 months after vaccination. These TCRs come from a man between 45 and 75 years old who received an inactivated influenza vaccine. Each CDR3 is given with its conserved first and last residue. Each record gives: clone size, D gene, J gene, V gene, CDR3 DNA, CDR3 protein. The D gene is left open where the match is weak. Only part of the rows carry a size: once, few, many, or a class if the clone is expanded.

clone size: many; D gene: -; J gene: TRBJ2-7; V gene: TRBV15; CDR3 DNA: TGTGCCACCAGCAGCCCTACTGGCGGGGCCACCTACGAGCAGTACTTC; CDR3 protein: CATSSPTGGATYEQYF
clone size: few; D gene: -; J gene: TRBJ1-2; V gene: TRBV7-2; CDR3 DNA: TGTGCCAGCAGCTCGTTTAAGACAGGCGGCTACACCTTC; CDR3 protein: CASSSFKTGGYTF
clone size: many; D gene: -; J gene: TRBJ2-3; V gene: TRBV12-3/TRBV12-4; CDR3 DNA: TGTGCCAGCAGTCGTAGCGCAAGTCCGTATTTT; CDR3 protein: CASSRSASPYF
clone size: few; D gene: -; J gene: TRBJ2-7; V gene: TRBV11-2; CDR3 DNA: TGTGCCAGCAGCTTAGGCCGGGACTCGTTCTACGAGCAGTACTTC; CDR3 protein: CASSLGRDSFYEQYF
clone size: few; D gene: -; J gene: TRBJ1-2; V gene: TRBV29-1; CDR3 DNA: TGCAGCGTTGCAGAGGGGATCCGTATTAATGGCTACACCTTC; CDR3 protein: CSVAEGIRINGYTF
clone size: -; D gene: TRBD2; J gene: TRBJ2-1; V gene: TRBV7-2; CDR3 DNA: TGTGCCAGCGGCATGCGCCTAGCGGGAGGTGGCAATGAGCAGTTCTTC; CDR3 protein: CASGMRLAGGGNEQFF
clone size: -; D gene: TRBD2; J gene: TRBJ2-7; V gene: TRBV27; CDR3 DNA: TGTGCCAGCAGACGGACTAGCGGGGGCTCCGAGCAGTACTTC; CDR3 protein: CASRRTSGGSEQYF
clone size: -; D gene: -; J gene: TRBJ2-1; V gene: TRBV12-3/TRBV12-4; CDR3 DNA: TGTGCCAGCAGTCCTCAGAAGATCTCCTACAATGAGCAGTTCTTC; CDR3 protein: CASSPQKISYNEQFF
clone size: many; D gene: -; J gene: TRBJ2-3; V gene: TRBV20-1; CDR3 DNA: TGCAGTGCTAATAGGGGTAGCGGCGACAACACAGATACGCAGTATTTT; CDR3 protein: CSANRGSGDNTDTQYF
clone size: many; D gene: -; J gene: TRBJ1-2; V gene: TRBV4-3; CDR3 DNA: TGCGCCAGCAGCCAAGGTTACAGGATTAACTATGGCTACACCTTC; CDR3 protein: CASSQGYRINYGYTF
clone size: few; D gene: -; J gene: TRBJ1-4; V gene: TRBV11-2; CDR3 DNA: TGTGCCAGCAGCGCTGATACCGGAATGACTGAAAAACTGTTTTTT; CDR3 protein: CASSADTGMTEKLFF
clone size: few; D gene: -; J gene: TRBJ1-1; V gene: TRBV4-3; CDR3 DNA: TGCGCCAGCAGCCCAGCAGGGCGGGGCACTGAAGCTTTCTTT; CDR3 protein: CASSPAGRGTEAFF
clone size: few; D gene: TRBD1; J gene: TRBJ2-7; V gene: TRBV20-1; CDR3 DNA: TGCAGTGCCCAGGGACAGCATAATATCTACGAGCAGTACTTC; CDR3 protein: CSAQGQHNIYEQYF
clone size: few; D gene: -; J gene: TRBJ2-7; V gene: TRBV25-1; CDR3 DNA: TGTGCCAGCAGTGCCTACTACGAGCAGTACTTC; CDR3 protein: CASSAYYEQYF
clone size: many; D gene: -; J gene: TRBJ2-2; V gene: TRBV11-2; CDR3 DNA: TGTGCCAGCAGCTTAGTCGGGGTAGCCGGGGAGCTGTTTTTT; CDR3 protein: CASSLVGVAGELFF
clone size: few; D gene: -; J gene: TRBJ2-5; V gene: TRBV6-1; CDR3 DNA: TGTGCCAGCAGTGGCCGGTATAGCGGAGGACAAGAGACCCAGTACTTC; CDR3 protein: CASSGRYSGGQETQYF
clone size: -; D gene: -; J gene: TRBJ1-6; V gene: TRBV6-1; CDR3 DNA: TGTGCCAGCATTCCTACCTTGGGGAATTATAATTCACCCCTCCACTTT; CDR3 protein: CASIPTLGNYNSPLHF
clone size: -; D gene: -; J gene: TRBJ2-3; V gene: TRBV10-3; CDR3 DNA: TGTGCCATCAGTGAGTCTCCTGAGGATACGCAGTATTTT; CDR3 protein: CAISESPEDTQYF